These 25 T cell receptor beta chains originate from one sample sequenced in a study of spatial heterogeneity in lung cancer (dated by TCRdb to between 2018 and 2021). Libraries were prepared through 5' RACE. TCRdb shows the sequencer as NextSeq 500. TCRdb took the public reads, trimmed them with fastp at Q25, ran MiXCR for clone calling and kept in-frame beta chains. Rows are unified per CDR3 protein, each entry keeping the most common DNA and genes. This sample has some 22,000 distinct CDR3 sequences in its table, and around 4.5% of those were observed once. The ten largest clones add up to less than 5.5% of the sample. Per the publication, the time point label means: sample taken at primary tumor resection. The material was PBMCs, obtained at surgery. Receptor source: a male donor with early-stage non-small cell lung cancer.

This clonotype appeared many times. The chain links TRBV12-3 or TRBV12-4 to TRBJ1-5; 7 positions match TRBD1. V lost 5 bases, J lost 2 bases, and 3 bases stayed unmatched. The CDR3 has 14 amino acids. The CDR3 protein is CASSKGQRNQPQHF. The CDR3 coding sequence is TGTGCCAGCAGTAAGGGACAGCGCAATCAGCCCCAGCATTTT.

Concerning this clonotype itself: One base away lies a much larger clone, so this may be a sequencing read error. The chain links TRBV5-6 to TRBJ2-1, with D possibly being TRBD1 (6 bases). CDR3 length: 11 residues. CDR1 is SGHDT, CDR2 YYEEEE, per germline. The CDR3, as DNA: TGTGTCAGCACCGAGGGGGTCAAACAGTTCTTC. Amino acids: CVSTEGVKQFF.

This clonotype appeared many times. The V gene is TRBV7-2, the J gene TRBJ2-3, with TRBD2 as a possible D gene (5 bases). V was shortened by 4 bases and J by 2 bases, with 22 bases between the two germline ends. The V gene's germline CDR1 is SGHTA and CDR2 FQGNSA. The CDR3 spans 18 residues. The CDR3 bases are TGTGCCAGCAGCTCCCCATCGAGATACGGAGGACCCACAGATACGCAGTATTTT. It translates to CASSSPSRYGGPTDTQYF.

This clonotype was counted many times. The rearrangement uses TRBV4-1 and TRBJ2-7, with 7 bases matching TRBD1. Germline CDR1 and CDR2: MGHRA and YSYEKL. CDR3 length equals 18 residues. With V trimmed by 1 base and J by 2 bases, 14 bases remained unmatched. The CDR3 coding sequence is TGCGCCAGCAGCCAAGTCGTCCCTGCCCGGGACAGAACCTACGAGCAGTACTTC. This encodes CASSQVVPARDRTYEQYF.

The sample holds many counts of this clonotype. The chain couples TRBV2 to TRBJ2-3; a weak D match, TRBD2 (6 bases). With 6 bases removed from V and 6 bases from J, the gap between germline ends came to 16 bases. Germline loops: CDR1 SNHLY, CDR2 FYNNEI. The CDR3 is 14 residues long. This chain's CDR3 is CASRPGLSGDTQYF. The DNA of the CDR3 is TGTGCCAGCAGACCGGGACTCTCGGGCGATACGCAGTATTTT.

This clonotype came up many times. The chain joins TRBV11-2 to TRBJ1-1, with no clear D. CDR1 is SGHAT and CDR2 is FQNNGV in the germline V gene. V was shortened by 1 base and J by 1 base, with 4 bases between the two germline ends. The CDR3 extends over 13 amino acids. CDR3 in amino acids: CASSLVRNTEAFF. Written as DNA, the CDR3 is TGTGCCAGCAGCTTAGTCAGGAACACTGAAGCTTTCTTT.

Many counts were recorded for this clonotype. The CDR3 DNA is TGTGCCAGCCGAAGAGAGGGCGTCGCCTACAATGAGCAGTTCTTC. This codes for CASRREGVAYNEQFF. This chain joins TRBV2 and TRBJ2-1; D might be TRBD2 (5 bases). This CDR3 contains 15 residues. From germline, CDR1 is SNHLY and CDR2 FYNNEI. Trimming stripped 8 bases from V and 2 bases from J, with 16 bases between.

This clonotype was seen repeatedly, ten times or more. Compared with germline, one end of the junction differs, possibly owing to a read error. This rearrangement joins TRBV6-5 to TRBJ2-7; tentatively, D is TRBD1 (6 bases). The CDR3 totals 15 residues. Looked up from germline, CDR1 is MNHEY and CDR2 is SVGAGI. This CDR3 reads CASRYSGTFNYEQYF. Here the CDR3 DNA reads TGTGCCAGCAGGTACTCCGGGACATTTAACTACGAGCAGTACTTC.

This clonotype is medium-sized (0.01 to 0.1%) in the sample. The chain joins TRBV5-1 to TRBJ1-3, with D tentatively TRBD1 (5 bases). In germline, CDR1 is SGHRS, CDR2 YFSETQ. V lost 1 base and J 3 bases, leaving 11 bases between the germline ends. This CDR3 region has 15 residues. The CDR3 DNA reads as TGCGCCAGCAGCTTGTGGCAGGGTGGTGGAAACACCATATATTTT. Encoded protein: CASSLWQGGGNTIYF.

This clonotype has a count of ten or more. V and J are TRBV15 and TRBJ1-2, with D perhaps TRBD1 (6 bases). The V gene's germline CDR1 is LNHNV and CDR2 YYDKDF (reference sequence). Trimming cost V 3 bases and J 0 bases, with 11 bases left between them. The CDR3 sequence is 15 residues long. CDR3 sequence reads: CATSSGGQSNYGYTF. CDR3 sequence (DNA): TGTGCCACCAGCAGCGGTGGACAGTCTAACTATGGCTACACCTTC.

This clonotype was found many times. The rearrangement links TRBV12-3 or TRBV12-4 to TRBJ2-3; no definite D call. Trimming cost V 3 bases and J 14 bases, with 15 bases left between them. CDR3 size: 12 residues. Here the CDR3 reads CASSFGDTQWYF. DNA of the CDR3: TGTGCCAGCAGTTTTGGCGATACGCAGTGGTATTTT.

A note on this clonotype: A much more abundant neighbour one base away suggests this may be a read error. The chain couples TRBV28 to TRBJ2-7, with a possible D match to TRBD1 (6 bases). The germline V gene encodes CDR1 MDHEN and CDR2 SYDVKM. This CDR3 spans 13 amino acids. For the CDR3, the DNA is TGTACCAGCAGCTGGACAGCCAACTACGAGCAGTACTTC. It specifies CTSSWTANYEQYF.

This clonotype was seen many times. The chain links TRBV27 to TRBJ2-3; D ambiguous. CDR3 length: 16 residues. V gave up 4 bases and J gave up 1 base, with 15 bases separating them. Germline loops: CDR1 MNHEY, CDR2 SMNVEV (reference sequence). CDR3 sequence reads: CASSSPLRVGTDTQYF. In DNA, the CDR3 is TGTGCCAGCAGTTCCCCGCTCCGGGTCGGCACAGATACGCAGTATTTT.

In this sample, this clonotype turned up many times. Here the CDR3 DNA reads TGTGCCAGCAGCCGACAGAATAATTCACCCCTCCACTTT. It specifies CASSRQNNSPLHF. The chain is built from TRBV12-3 or TRBV12-4 and TRBJ1-6, with D possibly being TRBD1 (5 bases). The CDR3 totals 13 residues. Between the trimmed V and J ends, which lost 6 bases and 5 bases, there was a span of 8 bases.

This clonotype came up many times. The V call is TRBV12-3 or TRBV12-4, the J call TRBJ2-2; 7 bases agree with TRBD2. The CDR3 spans 15 residues. Trimming cost V 6 bases and J 6 bases; bases outside gene matches: 10. The CDR3 nucleotides read TGTGCCAGCAGCCCCAGCGGGGCTCGGGCCGGGGAGCTGTTTTTT. It encodes CASSPSGARAGELFF.

Ten or more counts support this clonotype. The rearrangement links TRBV27 to TRBJ2-7, with D uncertain. The CDR3 is 15 residues long. CDR1 MNHEY and CDR2 SMNVEV come from the germline V gene (reference sequence). Trimming cost V 5 bases and J 4 bases, with 18 bases left between them. The CDR3 region has the DNA TGTGCCAGCAGTCTATTTCGCCCCGGGCCTTACGAGCAGTACTTC. Translating gives CASSLFRPGPYEQYF.

In its sample, this clonotype was seen many times. This chain joins TRBV20-1 and TRBJ2-7, with D tentatively TRBD2 (6 bases). Germline CDR1 is DFQATT and CDR2 is SNEGSKA (reference sequence). V dropped 0 bases and J dropped 5 bases, with 20 bases sitting between them. The CDR3 has 16 residues. The CDR3 coding sequence is TGCAGTGCTAGAGATGGGGGGAGTCCGCTCAGGAACGAGCAGTACTTC. Its translation is CSARDGGSPLRNEQYF.

This clonotype was detected a few times. The rearrangement uses TRBV30 and TRBJ1-5; D uncertain. The CDR3 is made up of 13 amino acids. V dropped 2 bases and J dropped 3 bases, with 8 bases sitting between them. Germline V lookup: CDR1 GTSNPN, CDR2 SVGIG (reference sequence). CDR3 sequence (DNA): TGTGCCTGGAGTTCCGGCACCAATCAGCCCCAGCATTTT. This encodes CAWSSGTNQPQHF.

This clonotype was counted only a few times. The chain is built from TRBV4-1 and TRBJ2-7, with 10 bases lining up with TRBD1. The trim removed 1 base at V and 5 bases at J, leaving 8 bases unmatched. The CDR3 has 16 residues. Germline lookup yields CDR1 MGHRA and CDR2 YSYEKL. CDR3 in amino acids: CASSQGTGGWGNEQYF. The CDR3 DNA follows: TGCGCCAGCAGCCAAGGGACAGGGGGGTGGGGAAACGAGCAGTACTTC.

This clonotype was seen at least ten times. CDR3 sequence (DNA): TGTGCCAGCAGTCGTACCACCCACGGACGCACAGATACGCAGTATTTT. This translates into CASSRTTHGRTDTQYF. The rearrangement links TRBV6-5 to TRBJ2-3, with D uncertain. V was shortened by 5 bases and J by 1 base, with 16 bases between the two germline ends. The CDR3 loop spans 16 amino acids. Germline V gene data show CDR1 as MNHEY and CDR2 as SVGAGI.

This clonotype was found a few times. Germline is not matched at one junction end, which may reflect a read error. CDR3 in amino acids: CANSLGGGPYEQYF. As DNA, the CDR3 is TGTGCCAACAGCCTGGGTGGCGGCCCCTACGAGCAGTACTTC. The chain couples TRBV7-9 to TRBJ2-7, with D unresolved. This CDR3 is 14 amino acids long. CDR1 and CDR2 from the germline V gene are SEHNR and FQNEAQ (reference sequence).

This clonotype appeared many times. J is TRBJ1-1 and V is TRBV20-1; maybe TRBD1 (5 bases). Per germline, CDR1 DFQATT and CDR2 SNEGSKA (reference sequence). This CDR3 has 12 amino acids. V was trimmed by 8 bases and J by 4 bases, leaving 14 bases between them. The CDR3 DNA reads TGCAGTCTCGGGGGTCCGGGCACTGAAGCTTTCTTT. It specifies CSLGGPGTEAFF.

This clonotype came up many times. The chain uses TRBV18 and TRBJ1-2; no clear D gene. The V and J ends lost 0 bases and 0 bases respectively, with 5 bases between them. The CDR3 length is 14 residues. Germline V lookup: CDR1 KGHSH, CDR2 LQKENI. As DNA, the CDR3 is TGTGCCAGCTCACCACCAGTCCCTAACTATGGCTACACCTTC. This encodes CASSPPVPNYGYTF.

With regard to this clonotype: A read error may be the cause here, since a much bigger clone is one base away. This rearrangement joins TRBV28 to TRBJ2-5; D is uncertain. There are 12 residues in the CDR3. Per germline, CDR1 MDHEN and CDR2 SYDVKM. The CDR3, as DNA: TGTGCCAGCAGAAGGGTACAAGAGACCCCGTACTTC. Translating gives CASRRVQETPYF.

This clonotype has a handful of counts. The rearrangement links TRBV6-2 or TRBV6-3 to TRBJ2-3, with D tentatively TRBD1 (6 bases). This CDR3 comprises 15 residues. V gave up 7 bases and J gave up 0 bases, with 14 bases separating them. Germline CDR1 is MNHEY and CDR2 is SVGEGT. CDR3 DNA: TGTGCCAGCATCCCGAGGACAGCTAGCACAGATACGCAGTATTTT. It is translated as CASIPRTASTDTQYF.